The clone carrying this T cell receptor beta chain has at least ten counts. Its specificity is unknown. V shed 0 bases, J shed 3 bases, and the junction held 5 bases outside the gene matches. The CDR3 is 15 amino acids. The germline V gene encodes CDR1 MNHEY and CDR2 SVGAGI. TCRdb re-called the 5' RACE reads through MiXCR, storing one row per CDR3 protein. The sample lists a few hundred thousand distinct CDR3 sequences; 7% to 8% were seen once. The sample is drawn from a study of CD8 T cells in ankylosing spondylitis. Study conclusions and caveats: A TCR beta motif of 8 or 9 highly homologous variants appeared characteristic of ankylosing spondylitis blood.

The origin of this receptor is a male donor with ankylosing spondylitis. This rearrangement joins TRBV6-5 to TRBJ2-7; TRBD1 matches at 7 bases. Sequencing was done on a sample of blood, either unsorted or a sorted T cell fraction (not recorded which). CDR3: CASSYSPGTDYEQYF. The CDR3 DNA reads TGTGCCAGCAGTTACTCTCCCGGGACAGACTACGAGCAGTACTTC.